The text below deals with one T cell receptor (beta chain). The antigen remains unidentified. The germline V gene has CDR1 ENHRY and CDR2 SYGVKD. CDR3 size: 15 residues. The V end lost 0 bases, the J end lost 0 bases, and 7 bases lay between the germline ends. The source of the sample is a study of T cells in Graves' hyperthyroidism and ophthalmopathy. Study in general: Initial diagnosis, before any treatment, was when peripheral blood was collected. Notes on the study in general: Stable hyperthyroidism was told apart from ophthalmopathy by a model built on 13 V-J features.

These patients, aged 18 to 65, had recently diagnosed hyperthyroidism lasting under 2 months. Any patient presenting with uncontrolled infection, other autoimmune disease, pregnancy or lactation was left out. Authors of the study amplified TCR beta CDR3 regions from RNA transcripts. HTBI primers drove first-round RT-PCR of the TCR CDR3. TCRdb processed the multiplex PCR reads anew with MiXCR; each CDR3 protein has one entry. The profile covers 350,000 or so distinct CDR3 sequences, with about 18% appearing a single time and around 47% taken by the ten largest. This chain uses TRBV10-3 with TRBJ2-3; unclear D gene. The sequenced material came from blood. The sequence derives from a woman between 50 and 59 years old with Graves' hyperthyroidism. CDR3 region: CAISESSRSTDTQYF. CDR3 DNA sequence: TGTGCCATCAGTGAGTCGAGTCGCAGCACAGATACGCAGTATTTT.